The T cell receptor beta chain described here comes from a study of T cell repertoires in cytomegalovirus infection. General study points: The ex vivo response was dominated by HLA-C-restricted CMV-specific TCR beta clonotypes.

In regard to this clonotype: What it binds is not known.

TCRdb re-analysed the reads in MiXCR, keeping a single row per CDR3 protein. The sample consists of more than 250,000 distinct CDR3 sequences, 20% to 25% of them appearing once. CDR1 and CDR2 (germline): MNHNS, SASEGT. CDR3 length: 16 residues. J was trimmed by 2 bases and V by 6 bases; bases with no gene match: 8. The material sequenced was cultured PBMCs, taken from culture after CMV antigen stimulation. The chain links TRBV6-1 to TRBJ1-2; 11 nucleotides line up with TRBD1. The TCR comes from a human donor in good health (CMV status not recorded). Some clones in this sample may be carry-over from other donors' samples. CDR3 residues: CASSRNRDRGNYGYTF. The CDR3 bases are TGTGCCAGCAGCCGAAACCGGGACAGGGGGAACTATGGCTACACCTTC.